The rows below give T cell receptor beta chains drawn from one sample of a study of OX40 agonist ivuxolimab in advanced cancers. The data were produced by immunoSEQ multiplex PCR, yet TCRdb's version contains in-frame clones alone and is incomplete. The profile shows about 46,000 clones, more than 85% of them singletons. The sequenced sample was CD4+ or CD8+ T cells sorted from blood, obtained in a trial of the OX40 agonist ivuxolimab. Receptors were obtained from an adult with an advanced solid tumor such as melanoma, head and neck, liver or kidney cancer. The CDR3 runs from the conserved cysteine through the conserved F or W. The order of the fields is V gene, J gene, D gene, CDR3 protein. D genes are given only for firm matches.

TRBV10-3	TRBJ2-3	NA	CAISDGTSTDTQYF
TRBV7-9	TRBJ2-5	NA	CASSGAGRNNQETQYF
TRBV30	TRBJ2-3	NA	CAWSSLEDTQYF
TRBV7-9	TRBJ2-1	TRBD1	CASSLLGGTGEDHEQFF
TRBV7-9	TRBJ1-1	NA	CASSFYGGLRTEAFF
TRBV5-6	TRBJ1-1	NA	CASSLLSGTEAFF
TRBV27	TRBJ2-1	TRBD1	CASSLTRGQGNEQFF
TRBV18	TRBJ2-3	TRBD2	CASSPSQAGGNRGDTQYF
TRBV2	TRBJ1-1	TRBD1	CASSLPGQDNPFF
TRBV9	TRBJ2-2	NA	CASSTHNTGELFF
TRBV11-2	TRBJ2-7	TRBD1	CASSWGQGTYEQYF
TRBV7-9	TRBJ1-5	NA	CASSRNLGDGDNQPQHF
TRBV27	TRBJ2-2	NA	CASSPGLVLPTGELFF
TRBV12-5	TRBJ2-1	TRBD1	CASGEGQGLNNEQFF
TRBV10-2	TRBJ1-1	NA	CASSTGSEAFF
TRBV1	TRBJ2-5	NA	CTSSQRCGGGQETQYF
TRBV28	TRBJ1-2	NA	CASRPPGGGGYYGYTF